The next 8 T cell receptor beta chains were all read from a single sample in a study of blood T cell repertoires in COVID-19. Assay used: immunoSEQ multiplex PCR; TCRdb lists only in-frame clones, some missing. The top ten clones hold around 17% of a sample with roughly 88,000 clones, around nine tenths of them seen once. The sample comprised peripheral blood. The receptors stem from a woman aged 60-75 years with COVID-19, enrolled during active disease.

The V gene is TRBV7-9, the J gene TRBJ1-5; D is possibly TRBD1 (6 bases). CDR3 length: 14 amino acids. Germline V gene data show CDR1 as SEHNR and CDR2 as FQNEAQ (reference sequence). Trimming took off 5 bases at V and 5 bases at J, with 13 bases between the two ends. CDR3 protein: CASSGDRIDQPQHF. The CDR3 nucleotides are TGTGCCAGCAGCGGCGACAGGATCGATCAGCCCCAGCATTTT.

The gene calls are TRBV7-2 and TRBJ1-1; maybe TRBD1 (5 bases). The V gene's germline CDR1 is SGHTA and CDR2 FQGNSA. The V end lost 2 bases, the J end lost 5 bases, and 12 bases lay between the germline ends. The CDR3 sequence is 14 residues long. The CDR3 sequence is CASSLQGRWTEAFF. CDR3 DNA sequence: TGTGCCAGCAGCTTACAGGGTCGATGGACTGAAGCTTTCTTT. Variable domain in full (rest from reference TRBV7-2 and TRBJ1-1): GAGVSQSPSNKVTEKGKDVELRCDPISGHTALYWYRQSLGQGLEFLIYFQGNSAPDKSGLPSDRFSAERTGGSVSTLTIQRTQQEDSAVYLCASSLQGRWTEAFFGQGTRLTVV.

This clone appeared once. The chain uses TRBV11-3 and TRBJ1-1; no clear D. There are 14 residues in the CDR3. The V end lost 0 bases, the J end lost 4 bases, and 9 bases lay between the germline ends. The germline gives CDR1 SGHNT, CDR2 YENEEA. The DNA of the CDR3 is TGTGCCAGCAGCTTAGATGGGCCGAGCACTGAAGCTTTCTTT. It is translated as CASSLDGPSTEAFF.

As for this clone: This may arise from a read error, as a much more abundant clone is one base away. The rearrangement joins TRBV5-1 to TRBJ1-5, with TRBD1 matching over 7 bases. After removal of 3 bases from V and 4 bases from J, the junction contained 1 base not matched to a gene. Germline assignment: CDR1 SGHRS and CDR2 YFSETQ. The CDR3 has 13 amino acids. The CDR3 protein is CASSSTGNQPQHF. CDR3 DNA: TGCGCCAGCAGCTCGACAGGGAATCAGCCCCAGCATTTT.

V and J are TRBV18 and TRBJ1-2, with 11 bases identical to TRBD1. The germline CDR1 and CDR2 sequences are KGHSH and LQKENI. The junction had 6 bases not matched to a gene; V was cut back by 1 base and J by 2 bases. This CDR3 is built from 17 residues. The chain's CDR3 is CASSPLGQGGSNYGYTF. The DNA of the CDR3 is TGTGCCAGCTCACCACTGGGACAGGGGGGCTCAAACTATGGCTACACCTTC. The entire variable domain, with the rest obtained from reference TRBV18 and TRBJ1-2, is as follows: NAGVMQNPRHLVRRRGQEARLRCSPMKGHSHVYWYRQLPEEGLKFMVYLQKENIIDESGMPKERFSAEFPKEGPSILRIQQVVRGDSAAYFCASSPLGQGGSNYGYTFGSGTRLTVV.

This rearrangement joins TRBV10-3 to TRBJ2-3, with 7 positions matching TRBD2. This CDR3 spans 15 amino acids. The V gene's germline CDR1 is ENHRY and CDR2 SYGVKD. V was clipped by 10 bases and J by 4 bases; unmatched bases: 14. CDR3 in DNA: TGTGCCACCAACGAGCGCGGGGGACGAGCAGATACGCAGTATTTT. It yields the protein CATNERGGRADTQYF.

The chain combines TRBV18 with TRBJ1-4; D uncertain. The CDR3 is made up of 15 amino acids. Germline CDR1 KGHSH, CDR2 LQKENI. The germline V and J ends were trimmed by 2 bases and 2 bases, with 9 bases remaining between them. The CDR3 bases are TGTGCCAGCTCACCAATAGTCGGGACTAATGAAAAACTGTTTTTT. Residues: CASSPIVGTNEKLFF.

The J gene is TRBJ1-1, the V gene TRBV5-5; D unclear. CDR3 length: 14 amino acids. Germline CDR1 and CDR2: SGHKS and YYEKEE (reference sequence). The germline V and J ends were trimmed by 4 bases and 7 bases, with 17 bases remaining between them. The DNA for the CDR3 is TGTGCCAGCAGCCAATACCAGGAAGAGGGTGAAGCTTTCTTT. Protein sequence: CASSQYQEEGEAFF.